The present TCR beta chain was sequenced within a study of T cells in Graves' hyperthyroidism and ophthalmopathy (dated by TCRdb to 2018 to 2020). For context, the study as a whole: Peripheral blood was sampled at the time of initial diagnosis, prior to any treatment. The roughly 94 discovery patients were randomly split 7:3 into training and test sets. TCR V-J signatures able to tell the groups apart were searched for in a discovery cohort of 95 or so patients, of whom over 40 had Graves' ophthalmopathy and about 60 had stable Graves' hyperthyroidism. Following sampling, methimazole starting at 30 mg daily was given to hyperthyroidism patients, and high-dose intravenous methylprednisolone was given to ophthalmopathy patients. The paper reports TCR Vbeta CDR3 sequencing of some 140 peripheral blood samples: approximately 41 ophthalmopathy, about 75 hyperthyroidism and around 17 progressor patients. Prospective prediction of ophthalmopathy was tested in an independent validation cohort consisting of some 18 hyperthyroidism patients and over 15 patients who later progressed to ophthalmopathy. The study also compared thyroid tissue and blood T-cell repertoires from about six Graves' hyperthyroidism patients. Overall study outcomes, separate from this receptor: Blood samples also contained most of the expanded thyroid clonotypes (frequency above 0.001), which suggests that blood repertoires may reflect thyroid immune responses. No statistical method was used to fix the sample size in advance, and group allocation was not hidden from the investigators. In cross-validation, a model built on a 13 V-J signature told ophthalmopathy apart from stable hyperthyroidism with approximately 90% sensitivity and about 81% specificity, and in testing the same model reached 80%/75%. In validation, the model predicted progression to ophthalmopathy with around 71% sensitivity and 72.22% specificity, a median of 6.5 months before onset.

Ophthalmopathy patients had moderately to severely active disease, Clinical Activity Score of at least 3, NOSPECS grade of at least 4, and duration under 3 months. Patients with uncontrolled infections, other autoimmune diseases, pregnancy or lactation were excluded. Diagnoses were based on clinical symptoms, serum thyroxine and TRAb, thyroid ultrasound and orbital computed tomography. Ficoll-Paque density gradient centrifugation was used to isolate PBMCs from about 10 ml of fresh peripheral blood. Total RNA was extracted using Trizol reagent, and RNA quality was assessed on an Agilent 2100 Bioanalyzer. Remarks on this clonotype: The antigen it recognizes is unknown. Base qualities are not at hand, and no much larger clone is one base apart.

TCR beta CDR3 regions were amplified from RNA transcripts. The TCR CDR3 was subjected to a first round of RT-PCR using the HTBI primer set and the Qiagen OneStep RT-PCR kit. Libraries were constructed in a second round of multiplex PCR, after which size selection and purification were performed. Libraries were sequenced paired-end with 100 bp reads on an Illumina HiSeq2000. Regarding the original processing steps: Raw data were processed with SOAPnuke, discarding reads with adapters, uncalled bases, mean Phred below 15, or no exact constant-primer or identifier match. High-quality paired reads were merged using COPE v1.2.5, and each unique nucleotide sequence was defined as a clonotype. MiTCR v1.1 was used to align the clonotypes against IMGT TRBV, TRBD and TRBJ reference segments. Only V-J combinations with frequency above 0.0001, covering 99% to 99.2% of repertoires, were analysed. The TCS score was defined as the ratio of F50 (clonal expansion) to E x V (chaos), calculated using BLOSUM62-based TCRdist between CDR3 peptides within each V-J. Welch's t-statistics and random forest reduced 450 to 600 V-J features to roughly 13, which were used in a naive Bayes classifier (R e1071). TCRdb reprocessed the public reads (quality trimming at Q25 with fastp, clone calling with MiXCR) and kept in-frame beta chains. Each CDR3 protein appears once, grouped with its most common genes and DNA. These V and J calls are TCRdb output, not the study's own analysis. The table for this sample lists hundreds of thousands of distinct CDR3 sequences; 22% of them were counted only once. The biggest ten clones account for around 47% of the sample.

Including the terminal cysteine and phenylalanine, the CDR3 comprises 14 residues. Only the CDR3 part of the read is kept: 42 bases, read in frame from the first base. The junction shows trimming of 5 bases on V and 6 bases on J, plus 16 bases between the germline ends. The germline V gene (reference sequence) provides CDR1 LNHDA and CDR2 SQIVND. The receptor comes from a woman between 70 and 85 years old with Graves' ophthalmopathy. This chain joins TRBV19 to TRBJ1-1; the D gene is perhaps TRBD1, from 6 matching bases. Material for sequencing was blood. The CDR3: CASSPLQGGSEAFF. DNA sequence: TGTGCCAGTAGTCCTCTCCAAGGGGGGTCTGAAGCTTTCTTT.